The next 27 T cell receptor beta chains were all read from a single sample in a study of neurological immune-mediated disorders. Using its own MiXCR run on the 5' RACE reads, TCRdb lists one record per CDR3 protein. The sample consists of about 44,000 distinct CDR3 sequences, around 6% of them appearing once. Sequenced input: CD4+ T cells from blood. Receptors originate from a woman aged 40 to 50 in good health.

This clonotype has at least ten counts. V gene TRBV3-1 combines with J gene TRBJ1-1; weak D call: TRBD1 (5 bases). This CDR3 spans 13 amino acids. Trimming pared 1 base from V and 6 bases from J, leaving 9 bases between. From germline, CDR1 is LGHDT and CDR2 YNNKEL (reference sequence). DNA of the CDR3: TGTGCCAGCAGCCAAGGTTGGGGGTCTGAAGCTTTCTTT. Protein product: CASSQGWGSEAFF.

This clonotype was recorded a few times. This rearrangement joins TRBV5-5 to TRBJ1-1; 7 bases are a match to TRBD1. Germline lookup yields CDR1 SGHKS and CDR2 YYEKEE (reference sequence). V was pared by 4 bases and J by 0 bases, with 9 bases of the junction left unmatched. This CDR3 region has 16 residues. The CDR3 DNA reads TGTGCCAGCAGCCCCCGACCGACAGGGATGAACACTGAAGCTTTCTTT. Residues: CASSPRPTGMNTEAFF.

This clonotype was picked up many times. The rearrangement uses TRBV5-1 and TRBJ2-3; TRBD1 matches 12 bases. CDR1 SGHRS and CDR2 YFSETQ come from the germline V gene. Trimming at V came to 2 bases and at J to 6 bases, leaving 10 bases not matched to a gene. The CDR3 consists of 17 residues. The CDR3 bases are TGCGCCAGCAGCTTTTATTCCCCGGGACAGGGGGCCGATACGCAGTATTTT. It yields the protein CASSFYSPGQGADTQYF.

The sample holds many counts of this clonotype. J is TRBJ2-1 and V is TRBV29-1; 11 bases fit TRBD2. This CDR3 contains 14 residues. The V and J ends lost 8 bases and 6 bases, in that order; junction bases with no gene match: 9. Germline V gives CDR1 SQVTM, CDR2 ANQGSEA. The chain's CDR3 is CSIAPGLAVNEQFF. CDR3 nucleotide sequence: TGCAGCATTGCCCCGGGACTAGCGGTCAATGAGCAGTTCTTC.

This clonotype came up many times. The J gene is TRBJ2-1, the V gene TRBV5-1; 8 positions match TRBD2. Trimming cost V 3 bases and J 0 bases; bases outside gene matches: 5. The CDR3 has 16 amino acids. Looked up from germline, CDR1 is SGHRS and CDR2 is YFSETQ. CDR3 residues: CASSSLTSVSYNEQFF. The CDR3 nucleotides read TGCGCCAGCAGCTCTTTGACTAGCGTCTCCTACAATGAGCAGTTCTTC.

This clonotype has ten or more counts. This chain uses TRBV28 with TRBJ2-1; no firm D call. Per the germline V gene, CDR1 is MDHEN and CDR2 is SYDVKM. V lost 6 bases and J 5 bases, leaving 11 bases between the germline ends. The CDR3 length is 13 residues. CDR3 loop: CASRTGGHNEQFF. CDR3 sequence (DNA): TGTGCCAGCAGGACCGGTGGGCACAATGAGCAGTTCTTC.

There are many counts of this clonotype. This chain uses TRBV6-5 with TRBJ2-1; TRBD2 matches at 8 bases. V lost 0 bases and J lost 4; bases outside the gene matches: 2. Germline values: CDR1 MNHEY, CDR2 SVGAGI. This CDR3 is built from 15 residues. The CDR3 protein is CASSYSVAGYNEQFF. As DNA, the CDR3 is TGTGCCAGCAGTTACTCGGTAGCGGGATACAATGAGCAGTTCTTC.

By proportion, this clonotype is medium-sized. The rearrangement joins TRBV15 to TRBJ2-7, with D perhaps matching TRBD1 or TRBD2 (5 bases each). The CDR3 runs to 16 residues. Germline V CDR1 and CDR2: LNHNV, YYDKDF (reference sequence). The V end lost 0 bases, the J end lost 4 bases, and 16 bases lay between the germline ends. The CDR3 loop is CATSRESAGRAYEQYF. DNA of the CDR3: TGTGCCACCAGCAGAGAATCAGCAGGGAGAGCTTACGAGCAGTACTTC.

This clonotype was seen repeatedly, ten times or more. This chain connects TRBV28 to TRBJ1-6, with D unclear. The germline CDR1 and CDR2 sequences are MDHEN and SYDVKM. The ends were cut back, 5 bases at V and 6 bases at J, with 14 bases in the middle. This CDR3 region has 15 residues. The CDR3 bases are TGTGCCAGCAGTCCAGCTCTCTCTAGTAATTCACCCCTCCACTTT. Its translation: CASSPALSSNSPLHF. The variable domain in full, with the rest retrieved from reference TRBV28 and TRBJ1-6, is DVKVTQSSRYLVKRTGEKVFLECVQDMDHENMFWYRQDPGLGLRLIYFSYDVKMKEKGDIPEGYSVSREKKERFSLILESASTNQTSMYLCASSPALSSNSPLHFGNGTRLTVT.

This clonotype was observed many times. This sequence joins TRBV12-3 or TRBV12-4 and TRBJ2-2; D gene uncertain. The germline V and J ends were trimmed by 5 bases and 6 bases, with 10 bases remaining between them. The CDR3 is 13 amino acids. CDR3 loop: CASSPTASGELFF. The DNA of the CDR3 is TGTGCCAGCAGTCCTACAGCCTCCGGGGAGCTGTTTTTT.

This clonotype was counted many times. This chain uses TRBV7-2 with TRBJ2-3; TRBD2 agrees at 11 bases. The CDR3 is 17 amino acids. Germline V gives CDR1 SGHTA, CDR2 FQGNSA. Unmatched junction bases numbered 8, after V lost 1 base and J lost 5 bases. This CDR3 reads CASSLVSTSGNLDTQYF. The CDR3 DNA reads as TGTGCCAGCAGCTTAGTGTCGACTAGCGGGAACCTAGATACGCAGTATTTT.

This clonotype was recorded many times. V usage is TRBV7-3 and J usage is TRBJ2-3, with D perhaps given as TRBD1 or TRBD2 (5 bases each). The CDR3 contains 14 residues. Looked up from germline, CDR1 is SGHTA and CDR2 is FQGTGA. The germline V and J ends were trimmed by 5 bases and 1 base, with 10 bases remaining between them. CDR3 amino acids: CASSGMGGTDTQYF. DNA for the CDR3: TGTGCCAGCAGCGGTATGGGGGGCACAGATACGCAGTATTTT.

In its sample, this clonotype was seen many times. This chain uses TRBV14 with TRBJ1-1; D is ambiguous. Trimming removed 0 bases at V and 0 bases at J, with 2 bases between. The CDR3 covers 13 residues. Germline V gives CDR1 SGHDN, CDR2 FVKESK. CDR3 sequence reads: CASSQDVNTEAFF. In nucleotides, the CDR3 is TGTGCCAGCAGCCAAGATGTGAACACTGAAGCTTTCTTT.

At least ten counts were recorded for this clonotype. The rearrangement joins TRBV3-1 to TRBJ1-1; D unresolved. Trimming took 2 bases from V and 0 from J, leaving 4 bases between them. The CDR3 consists of 13 residues. Germline V gene sequence: CDR1 LGHDT, CDR2 YNNKEL (reference sequence). CDR3 bases: TGTGCCAGCAGCCAAAATATGAACACTGAAGCTTTCTTT. Its protein is CASSQNMNTEAFF.

This clonotype was counted many times. The chain uses TRBV7-9 and TRBJ1-1; no clear D. Trimming removed 0 bases from V and 0 bases from J, with 5 bases in between. CDR3 size: 14 residues. Germline V CDR1 and CDR2: SEHNR, FQNEAQ (reference sequence). The CDR3 sequence: CASSLALVNTEAFF. CDR3 nucleotides: TGTGCCAGCAGCTTAGCACTGGTGAACACTGAAGCTTTCTTT. Supplemented by reference TRBV7-9 and TRBJ1-1, the full variable domain reads DTGVSQNPRHKITKRGQNVTFRCDPISEHNRLYWYRQTLGQGPEFLTYFQNEAQLEKSRLLSDRFSAERPKGSFSTLEIQRTEQGDSAMYLCASSLALVNTEAFFGQGTRLTVV.

In its sample, this clonotype was seen a few times. V is TRBV6-2 or TRBV6-3 and J is TRBJ2-1; possible D gene TRBD2, 5 bases. Between the trimmed V and J ends, which lost 8 bases and 5 bases, there was a span of 10 bases. The CDR3 consists of 12 residues. Germline V gives CDR1 MNHEY, CDR2 SVGEGT. CDR3 protein: CASRTGNNEQFF. DNA for the CDR3: TGTGCCAGCCGGACTGGCAACAATGAGCAGTTCTTC.

This clonotype was seen at least ten times. The chain carries TRBV20-1 and TRBJ2-5; a weak D match, TRBD1 (5 bases). Germline-derived CDR1 and CDR2 are DFQATT and SNEGSKA (reference sequence). The CDR3 contains 13 residues. The CDR3 nucleotides read TGCAGCCCTCTCGGAGACAGCCAAGAGACCCAGTACTTC. This gives the protein CSPLGDSQETQYF.

This clonotype has more than one count but fewer than ten. The V gene is TRBV12-3 or TRBV12-4, the J gene TRBJ1-2, with TRBD1 as a possible D gene (5 bases). The CDR3 loop spans 13 amino acids. With 3 bases removed from V and 5 bases from J, the gap between germline ends came to 10 bases. The CDR3 loop is CASSLGRAYGYTF. CDR3 nucleotides: TGTGCCAGCAGTTTGGGCAGGGCTTATGGCTACACCTTC.

This clonotype was counted at least ten times. The genes are TRBV20-1 and TRBJ2-3, with D unresolved. Trimming cost V 3 bases and J 2 bases, with 12 bases left between them. The CDR3 contains 14 residues. Germline V CDR1 and CDR2: DFQATT, SNEGSKA (reference sequence). CDR3 nucleotide sequence: TGCAGTGCTAGTGCCGGCAGTTTCACAGATACGCAGTATTTT. Its translation: CSASAGSFTDTQYF.

This clonotype was detected ten times or more. J is TRBJ2-1 and V is TRBV5-1, with D possibly TRBD1 on 6 matching bases. Trimming left V 3 bases short and J 6 bases short, with 16 bases between. Germline V CDR1 and CDR2: SGHRS, YFSETQ. The CDR3 contains 15 residues. The CDR3 reads CASSWGGPGANEQFF. The CDR3 DNA sequence: TGCGCCAGCAGCTGGGGTGGGCCAGGGGCCAATGAGCAGTTCTTC.

This clonotype was counted many times. This rearrangement joins TRBV5-1 to TRBJ2-5, with a weak D call TRBD1 (7 bases). V was cut by 1 base and J by 5 bases, with 15 bases left in between. The CDR3 has 15 residues. In germline, CDR1 is SGHRS, CDR2 YFSETQ. The CDR3 loop reads CASSLLETGRETQYF. CDR3 DNA: TGCGCCAGCAGCTTGCTGGAGACAGGGAGGGAGACCCAGTACTTC.

This clonotype was seen repeatedly, ten times or more. The rearrangement joins TRBV7-7 to TRBJ2-1, with 7 nucleotides matching TRBD1. Trimming took 5 bases from V and 9 from J; bases not matched to a gene: 7. Germline loops: CDR1 SSHAT, CDR2 FNYEAQ (reference sequence). The CDR3 is 13 residues long. The CDR3: CASSETGRGEQFF. As DNA, the CDR3 is TGTGCCAGCAGCGAGACAGGGCGAGGTGAGCAGTTCTTC.

This clonotype was counted ten times or more. This chain links TRBV28 with TRBJ2-7, with TRBD2 identical over 15 bases. V shed 5 bases and J 5 bases; nucleotides not matched to a gene: 7. Looked up from germline, CDR1 is MDHEN and CDR2 is SYDVKM. The CDR3 contains 16 residues. CDR3 sequence reads: CASSPSGTSGRNEQYF. The CDR3 bases are TGTGCCAGCAGTCCCTCCGGGACTAGCGGGAGGAACGAGCAGTACTTC.

This clonotype was seen at least ten times. V usage is TRBV20-1 and J usage is TRBJ2-3; 10 bases line up with TRBD2. The CDR3 runs to 17 residues. The germline V gene encodes CDR1 DFQATT and CDR2 SNEGSKA (reference sequence). V trimming: 0 bases; J trimming: 1 base; junction bases outside the gene matches: 7. For the CDR3, the DNA is TGCAGTGCTAGAGAAGCTAGCGGGAGACGCGGCACAGATACGCAGTATTTT. Its translation is CSAREASGRRGTDTQYF.

This clonotype showed up many times. This chain uses TRBV12-3 or TRBV12-4 with TRBJ2-7, with 7 bases matching TRBD2. The CDR3 contains 14 residues. V dropped 7 bases and J dropped 4; count of bases not matched to a gene: 10. Written as DNA, the CDR3 is TGTGCCAGCAAACCCGCCGGCGGGAGTTACGAGCAGTACTTC. It yields the protein CASKPAGGSYEQYF.

This clonotype has at least ten counts. The chain carries TRBV5-6 and TRBJ1-3; possibly TRBD1 for D (6 bases). This CDR3 spans 14 amino acids. Trimming shortened V by 5 bases and J by 4 bases, and 13 bases separated the two germline ends. The germline CDR1 and CDR2 sequences are SGHDT and YYEEEE. This CDR3 reads CASRLTGIGNTIYF. As DNA, the CDR3 is TGTGCCAGCAGGCTTACAGGGATAGGAAACACCATATATTTT.

This clonotype appeared many times. The CDR3 coding sequence is TGTGCCAGCAGACAGACGGCGGGAGGGCCCTACAATGAGCAGTTCTTC. Translated, it gives CASRQTAGGPYNEQFF. The V and J genes are TRBV6-5 and TRBJ2-1; TRBD2 matches 9 bases. With V trimmed by 6 bases and J by 2 bases, 8 bases remained unmatched. Germline CDR1 MNHEY, CDR2 SVGAGI. This CDR3 comprises 16 residues.